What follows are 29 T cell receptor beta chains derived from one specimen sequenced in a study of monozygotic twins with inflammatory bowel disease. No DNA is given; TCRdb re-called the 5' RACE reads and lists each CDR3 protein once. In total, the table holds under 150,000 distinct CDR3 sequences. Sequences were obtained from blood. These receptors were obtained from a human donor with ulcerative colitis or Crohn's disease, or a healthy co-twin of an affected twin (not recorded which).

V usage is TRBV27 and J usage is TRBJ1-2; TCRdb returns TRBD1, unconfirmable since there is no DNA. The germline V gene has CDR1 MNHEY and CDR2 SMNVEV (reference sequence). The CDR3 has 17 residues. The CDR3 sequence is CASSLLGTAHTNYGYTF.

The CDR3 protein is CASSSDFWEAFF. V gene TRBV11-2 combines with J gene TRBJ1-1. CDR3 length: 12 residues. The germline V gene has CDR1 SGHAT and CDR2 FQNNGV.

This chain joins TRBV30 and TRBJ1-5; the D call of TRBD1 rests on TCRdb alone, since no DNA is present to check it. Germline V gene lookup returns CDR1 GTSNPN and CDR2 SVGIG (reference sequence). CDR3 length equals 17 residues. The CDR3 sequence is CAWSLSTGPGGYTAQHF.

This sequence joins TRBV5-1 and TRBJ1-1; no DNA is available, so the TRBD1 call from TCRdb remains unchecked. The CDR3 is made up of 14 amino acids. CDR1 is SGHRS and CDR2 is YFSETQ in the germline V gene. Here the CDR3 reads CASSLVVGRTEAFF.

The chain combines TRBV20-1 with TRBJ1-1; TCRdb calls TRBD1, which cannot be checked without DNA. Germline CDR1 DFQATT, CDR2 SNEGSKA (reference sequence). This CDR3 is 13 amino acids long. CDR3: CSVPRATNTEAFF.

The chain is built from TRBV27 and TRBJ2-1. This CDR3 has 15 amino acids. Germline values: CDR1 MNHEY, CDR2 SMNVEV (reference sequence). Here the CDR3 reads CASSLSVSPNNEQFF.

CDR3 sequence reads: CASSQGTGTYNEQFF. The chain couples TRBV4-3 to TRBJ2-1; as DNA is missing, the TRBD1 call by TCRdb cannot be tested. Germline assignment: CDR1 LGHNA and CDR2 YSLEER. The CDR3 length is 15 residues.

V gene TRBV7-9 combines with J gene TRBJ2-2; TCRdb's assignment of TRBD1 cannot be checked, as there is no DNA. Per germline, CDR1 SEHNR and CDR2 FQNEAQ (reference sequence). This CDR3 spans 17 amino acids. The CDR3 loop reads CTSSSNAGTGTTGELFF.

CDR3 region: CASSSQVWETQYF. The chain carries TRBV7-6 and TRBJ2-5. The germline V gene encodes CDR1 SGHVS and CDR2 FNYEAQ. The CDR3 spans 13 residues.

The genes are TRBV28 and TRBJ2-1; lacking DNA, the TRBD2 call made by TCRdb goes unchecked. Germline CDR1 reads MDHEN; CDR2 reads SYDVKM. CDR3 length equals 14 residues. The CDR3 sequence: CASRRLAGINEQFF.

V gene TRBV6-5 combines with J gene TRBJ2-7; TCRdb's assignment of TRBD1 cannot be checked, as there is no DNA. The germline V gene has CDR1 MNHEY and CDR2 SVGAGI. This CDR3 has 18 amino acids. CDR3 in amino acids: CASSNQRLSGPKPLEQYF.

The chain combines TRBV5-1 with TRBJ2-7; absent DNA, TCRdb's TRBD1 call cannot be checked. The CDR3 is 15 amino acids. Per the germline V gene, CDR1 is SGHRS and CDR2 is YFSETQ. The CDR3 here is CASSFPNRGTYEQYF.

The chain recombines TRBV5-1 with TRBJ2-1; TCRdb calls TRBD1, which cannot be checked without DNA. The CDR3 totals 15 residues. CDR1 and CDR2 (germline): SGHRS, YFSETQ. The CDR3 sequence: CASSLEGGGLNEQFF.

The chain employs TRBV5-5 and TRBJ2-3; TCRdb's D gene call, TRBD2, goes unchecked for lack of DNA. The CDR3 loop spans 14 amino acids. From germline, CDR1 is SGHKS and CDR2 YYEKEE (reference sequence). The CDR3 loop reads CASSPEGGADTQYF.

CDR3 in amino acids: CSARDSTGTSRTDTQYF. This chain joins TRBV20-1 and TRBJ2-3; TCRdb outputs TRBD2, but without DNA this stays unchecked. The germline V gene encodes CDR1 DFQATT and CDR2 SNEGSKA (reference sequence). This CDR3 is built from 17 residues.

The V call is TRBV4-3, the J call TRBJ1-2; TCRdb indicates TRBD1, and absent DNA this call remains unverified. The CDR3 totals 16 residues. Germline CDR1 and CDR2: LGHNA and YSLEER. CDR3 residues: CASSQDSTGKLNGYTF.

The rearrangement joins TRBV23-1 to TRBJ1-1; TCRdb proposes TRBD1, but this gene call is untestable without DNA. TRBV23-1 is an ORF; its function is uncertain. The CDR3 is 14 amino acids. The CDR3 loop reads CASSQEQGHTEAFF.

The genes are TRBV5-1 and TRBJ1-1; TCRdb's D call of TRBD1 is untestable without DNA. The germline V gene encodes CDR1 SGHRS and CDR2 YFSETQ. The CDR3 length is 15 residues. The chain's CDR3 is CASSLEGPSSGKAFF.

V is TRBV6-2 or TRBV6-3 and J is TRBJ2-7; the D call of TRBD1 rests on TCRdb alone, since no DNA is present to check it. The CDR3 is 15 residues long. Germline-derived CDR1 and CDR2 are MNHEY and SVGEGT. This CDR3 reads CASSFRDSTFHEQYF.

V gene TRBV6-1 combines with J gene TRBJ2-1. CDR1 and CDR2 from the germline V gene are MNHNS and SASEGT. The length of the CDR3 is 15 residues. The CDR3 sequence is CASTRWTDDYNEQFF.

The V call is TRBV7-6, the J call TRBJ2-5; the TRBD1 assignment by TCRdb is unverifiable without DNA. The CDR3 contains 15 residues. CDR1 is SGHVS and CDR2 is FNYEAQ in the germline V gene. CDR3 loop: CASSLEAGQQETQYF.

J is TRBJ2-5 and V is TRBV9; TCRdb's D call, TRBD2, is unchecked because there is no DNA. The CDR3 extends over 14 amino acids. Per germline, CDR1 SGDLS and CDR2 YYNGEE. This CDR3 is CASSVSSGPETQYF.

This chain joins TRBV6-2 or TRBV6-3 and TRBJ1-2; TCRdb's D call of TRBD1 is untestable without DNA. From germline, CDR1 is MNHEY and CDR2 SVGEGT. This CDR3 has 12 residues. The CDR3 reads CASSSTDYGYTF.

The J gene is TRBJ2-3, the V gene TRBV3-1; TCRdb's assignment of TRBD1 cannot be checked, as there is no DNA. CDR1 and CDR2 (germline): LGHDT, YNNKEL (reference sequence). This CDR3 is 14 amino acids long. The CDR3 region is CASSQDRGRDTQYF.

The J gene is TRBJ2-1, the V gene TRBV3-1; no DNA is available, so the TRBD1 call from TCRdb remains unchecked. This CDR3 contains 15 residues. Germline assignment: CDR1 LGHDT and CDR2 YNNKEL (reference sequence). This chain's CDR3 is CASSRRRGAYNEQFF.

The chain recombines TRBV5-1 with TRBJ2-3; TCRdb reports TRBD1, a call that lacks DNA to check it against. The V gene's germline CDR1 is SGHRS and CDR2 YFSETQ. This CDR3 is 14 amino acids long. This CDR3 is CASSLGQGGDTQYF. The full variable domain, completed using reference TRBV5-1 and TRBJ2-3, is KAGVTQTPRYLIKTRGQQVTLSCSPISGHRSVSWYQQTPGQGLQFLFEYFSETQRNKGNFPGRFSGRQFSNSRSEMNVSTLELGDSALYLCASSLGQGGDTQYFGPGTRLTVL.

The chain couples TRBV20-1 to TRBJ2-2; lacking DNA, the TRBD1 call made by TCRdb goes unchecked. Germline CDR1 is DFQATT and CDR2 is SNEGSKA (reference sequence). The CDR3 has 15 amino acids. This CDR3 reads CSATDSHLPTGELFF.

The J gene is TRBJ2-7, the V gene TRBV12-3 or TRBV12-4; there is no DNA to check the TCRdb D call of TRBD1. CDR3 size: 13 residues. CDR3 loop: CASKGTDSYEQYF.

CDR3 residues: CASSPSGTGGIYAEAFF. The chain combines TRBV5-5 with TRBJ1-1; TCRdb lists TRBD1, though no DNA is available to test this call. CDR3 length: 17 residues. Germline values: CDR1 SGHKS, CDR2 YYEKEE (reference sequence).